This TCR beta chain was captured by sequencing in a study of blood T cell repertoires in COVID-19. About the research overall: Sites across the United States, Italy and Spain contributed samples from acute and convalescent COVID-19.

Under the authors' procedure: By means of reference gene primer amplification, nucleated cell counts were estimated. TCRdb's table, derived via immunoSEQ multiplex PCR, lists solely in-frame clones and lacks some. D and trimming come from the DNA, and the V and J calls and clone size come from that table. The repertoire has a few hundred thousand clones, approximately 83% of them found once; the top ten carry about 10%. This TCR came from a woman in her seventies with acute or convalescent COVID-19. The source material was peripheral blood.

CDR3 in DNA: TGTGCCAGCAGCTTAGTGGGAGGAGACACTGAAGCTTTCTTT. This translates into CASSLVGGDTEAFF. V usage is TRBV11-3 and J usage is TRBJ1-1; no clear D gene. The CDR3 totals 14 residues. V lost 1 base, J lost 3 bases, and 9 bases lay in between. Germline V gene sequence: CDR1 SGHNT, CDR2 YENEEA.